This TCR beta chain is from a study of human T cells and chemical hapten exposure. TCRdb re-analysed the RACE reads in MiXCR, keeping a single row per CDR3 protein. The sample holds under 85,000 distinct CDR3 sequences, about a tenth seen once. The CDR3 loop spans 13 amino acids. Trimming removed 4 bases from V and 5 bases from J, with 8 bases in between. Germline CDR1 MGHDK, CDR2 SYGVNS. The time point: patch test 1, 2 weeks after DPC sensitization. The treatment here: therapeutic diphenylcyclopropenone sensitization with weekly scalp DPC. The chain has TRBV25-1 and TRBJ2-2; D remains ambiguous. Here the sequenced sample was whole blood, taken in connection with sensitization to the hapten diphenylcyclopropenone (DPC). The sequence was obtained from a woman between 50 and 59 years old with alopecia areata. Some clones in this sample may be carry-over from other donors' samples. In DNA, the CDR3 is TGTGCCAGCAGTGCGTGGGAAACCGGGGAGCTGTTTTTT. Translated, it gives CASSAWETGELFF.